What follows is one T cell receptor (beta chain) and its context. What it recognizes is unknown. The entry originates in a study of T cell clones after liver transplantation. Study-wide results and limits: The donor-reactive repertoire was only partly measurable in two subjects, lacking donor cells. Conclusions were preliminary, with small, heterogeneous patient groups.

The V end lost 0 bases, the J end lost 5 bases, and 7 bases lay between the germline ends. CDR3 length equals 13 residues. Germline V gene lookup returns CDR1 SGHTA and CDR2 FQGNSA. Profiling relied on immunoSEQ multiplex PCR, and the TCRdb table lists in-frame clones only, not all of them. Here the sample spans about 80,000 clones, 82% being singletons. The chain is built from TRBV7-2 and TRBJ2-5; D may be TRBD2 (5 bases). The TCR sequence derives from a human patient who received a liver transplant. The graft donor may have given rise to some T cells. Specimen: CD4+ T cells from blood, collected just over 45 months after liver transplant. Here the CDR3 DNA reads TGTGCCAGCAGCTTAGCGACGGGGGAGACCCAGTACTTC. It translates to CASSLATGETQYF.